Below, 23 T cell receptor beta chains from the same sample are listed, as sequenced in a study of T cell changes during pregnancy in multiple sclerosis. Sequencing was performed with immunoSEQ multiplex PCR; in TCRdb, only in-frame clones are kept and a portion is missing. The sample shows 70,000 to 95,000 clones, around nine tenths of them seen only once. The material sequenced was CD4+ T cells from peripheral blood mononuclear cells, taken in the second trimester of pregnancy. These TCRs come from a female donor with multiple sclerosis, enrolled in a pregnancy study.

The chain links TRBV19 to TRBJ2-2; D perhaps matches TRBD1 (6 bases). V shed 6 bases and J shed 0 bases, with 8 bases lying between them. The V gene's germline CDR1 is LNHDA and CDR2 SQIVND (reference sequence). The CDR3 length is 14 residues. The CDR3, as DNA: TGTGCCAGTAGCAACAGGGCGAACACCGGGGAGCTGTTTTTT. Translation: CASSNRANTGELFF.

J is TRBJ1-1 and V is TRBV9; the match to TRBD1 covers 9 bases. Germline V CDR1 and CDR2: SGDLS, YYNGEE. This CDR3 contains 16 residues. V lost 2 bases, J lost 2 bases, and 7 bases stayed unmatched. The CDR3 sequence: CASSVGTGRINTEAFF. The CDR3 bases are TGTGCCAGCAGCGTGGGGACAGGGAGGATAAACACTGAAGCTTTCTTT.

This rearrangement joins TRBV7-8 to TRBJ1-3, with D uncertain. The CDR3 spans 16 residues. V was cut by 4 bases and J by 0 bases, with 13 bases left in between. The germline V gene encodes CDR1 SGHVS and CDR2 FQNEAQ. CDR3 coding DNA: TGTGCCAGCAGCTACTTACCGTTGTCCTCTGGAAACACCATATATTTT. It translates to CASSYLPLSSGNTIYF.

This chain links TRBV9 with TRBJ2-6, with 12 nucleotides matching TRBD2. The CDR3 consists of 18 residues. Germline CDR1 and CDR2: SGDLS and YYNGEE. Unmatched junction bases numbered 4, after V lost 3 bases and J lost 0 bases. The DNA of the CDR3 is TGTGCCAGCAGCGCCGGACTAGCGGGGATCTCTGGGGCCAACGTCCTGACTTTC. Protein: CASSAGLAGISGANVLTF.

The chain links TRBV14 to TRBJ1-2; 8 bases agree with TRBD1. From germline, CDR1 is SGHDN and CDR2 FVKESK. The CDR3 runs to 13 residues. Trimming at V came to 6 bases and at J to 8 bases, leaving 8 bases not matched to a gene. CDR3 nucleotides: TGTGCCAGCAGTCCGCAGGGGGCAGGGGGCTACACCTTC. Translation: CASSPQGAGGYTF.

The genes are TRBV5-4 and TRBJ2-1, with TRBD2 matching over 10 bases. This CDR3 is built from 16 residues. J was trimmed by 7 bases and V by 3 bases; bases with no gene match: 10. The germline CDR1 and CDR2 sequences are SGHNT and YYREEE (reference sequence). In DNA, the CDR3 is TGTGCCAGCAGCTCGGTAACGGGACTAGCGACAAATGAGCAGTTCTTC. Protein product: CASSSVTGLATNEQFF.

The chain links TRBV19 to TRBJ1-4; D might be TRBD1 (6 bases). V lost 6 bases, J lost 2 bases, and 28 bases lay in between. This CDR3 contains 20 residues. The germline V gene has CDR1 LNHDA and CDR2 SQIVND (reference sequence). The CDR3 spells CASRGRSGTPKPGTNEKLFF. The CDR3 DNA follows: TGTGCCAGTAGAGGCCGATCCGGGACACCTAAGCCAGGGACTAATGAAAAACTGTTTTTT.

This chain uses TRBV2 with TRBJ2-3; 8 bases are a match to TRBD2. Germline CDR1 is SNHLY and CDR2 is FYNNEI. The CDR3 has 15 residues. Germline trimming cut 7 bases from V and 2 bases from J; bases unmatched to any gene: 8. The CDR3 sequence is CASNPAGGLTDTQYF. The DNA of the CDR3 is TGTGCCAGCAATCCCGCGGGGGGACTCACAGATACGCAGTATTTT.

This clone came up a few times. The J gene is TRBJ2-7, the V gene TRBV11-1; D may be TRBD1 (5 bases). Trimming pared 3 bases from V and 1 base from J, leaving 19 bases between. CDR3 length equals 17 residues. Germline CDR1 is SGHAT and CDR2 is FQDESV (reference sequence). The CDR3 nucleotides are TGTGCCAGCAGCTTCCTAGGGGCCGCCGAAATTTCCTACGAGCAGTACTTC. Its translation: CASSFLGAAEISYEQYF.

The rearrangement links TRBV6-1 to TRBJ1-6; 10 nucleotides line up with TRBD1. The CDR3 has 14 amino acids. The V and J ends lost 6 bases and 7 bases, in that order; junction bases with no gene match: 3. Germline V gene data show CDR1 as MNHNS and CDR2 as SASEGT. CDR3 protein: CASRGQGFNSPLHF. CDR3 in DNA: TGTGCCAGCAGGGGACAGGGGTTCAATTCACCCCTCCACTTT.

The chain joins TRBV7-2 to TRBJ1-2, with 7 positions matching TRBD1. The CDR3 contains 13 residues. Germline CDR1 is SGHTA and CDR2 is FQGNSA. V shed 6 bases, J shed 2 bases, and the junction held 3 bases outside the gene matches. The CDR3 DNA sequence: TGTGCCAGCAGACAGGACAGGAACTATGGCTACACCTTC. Translation gives CASRQDRNYGYTF.

The genes are TRBV7-9 and TRBJ1-4, with TRBD1 matching over 7 bases. The J segment lost 5 bases and the V segment lost 5 bases, leaving 8 bases of the junction unmatched. In germline, CDR1 is SEHNR, CDR2 FQNEAQ (reference sequence). The length of the CDR3 is 15 residues. The CDR3 region is CASSGAGGPNEKLFF. The CDR3 DNA reads TGTGCCAGCAGCGGCGCAGGGGGTCCGAATGAAAAACTGTTTTTT.

V is TRBV11-2 and J is TRBJ2-7; 7 nucleotides match TRBD1. There are 15 residues in the CDR3. The trim removed 1 base at V and 4 bases at J, leaving 7 bases unmatched. The germline gives CDR1 SGHAT, CDR2 FQNNGV. CDR3 bases: TGTGCCAGCAGCTTAGGACAGGGAAGGCTATACGAGCAGTACTTC. Protein product: CASSLGQGRLYEQYF.

The chain links TRBV28 to TRBJ2-5; D is undetermined. The ends were cut back, 7 bases at V and 3 bases at J, with 9 bases in the middle. Germline loops: CDR1 MDHEN, CDR2 SYDVKM. The CDR3 extends over 12 amino acids. The chain's CDR3 is CASKSQEETQYF. The DNA for the CDR3 is TGTGCCAGCAAAAGCCAAGAAGAGACCCAGTACTTC.

The gene calls are TRBV6-1 and TRBJ2-4, with TRBD2 matching 10 bases. Losses at the gene ends were 4 bases for V and 3 bases for J; bases not matched to a gene: 12. Germline V CDR1 and CDR2: MNHNS, SASEGT. The CDR3 is 18 residues long. The CDR3 nucleotides are TGTGCCAGCAGTGCCCAAACTAGCGGGAAGGTGGGCAAAAACATTCAGTACTTC. This gives the protein CASSAQTSGKVGKNIQYF.

The chain recombines TRBV9 with TRBJ2-3, with TRBD2 identical over 9 bases. The CDR3 is made up of 16 amino acids. Germline V CDR1 and CDR2: SGDLS, YYNGEE. V shed 0 bases and J 6 bases; nucleotides not matched to a gene: 8. The CDR3 sequence: CASSVGGSGRYDTQYF. CDR3 sequence (DNA): TGTGCCAGCAGCGTAGGAGGTAGCGGGAGATATGATACGCAGTATTTT.

This clone appeared a few times. This chain links TRBV10-3 with TRBJ1-6; TRBD1 aligns across 11 bases. In germline, CDR1 is ENHRY, CDR2 SYGVKD. The CDR3 has 13 amino acids. Unmatched junction bases numbered 3, after V lost 9 bases and J lost 8 bases. Written as DNA, the CDR3 is TGTGCCATAGGACAGGGGGCTGATTCACCCCTCCACTTT. Its protein is CAIGQGADSPLHF.

The gene calls are TRBV9 and TRBJ2-7, with 10 bases identical to TRBD2. V was pared by 0 bases and J by 4 bases, with 10 bases of the junction left unmatched. Germline-derived CDR1 and CDR2 are SGDLS and YYNGEE. The CDR3 extends over 17 amino acids. The CDR3 DNA is TGTGCCAGCAGCGTAGGCAGCGGGAGGGCCAGTGCTTACGAGCAGTACTTC. Translated, it gives CASSVGSGRASAYEQYF.

This clone was picked up a small number of times. The chain links TRBV11-2 to TRBJ1-1, with unresolved D. V dropped 3 bases and J dropped 4 bases, with 6 bases sitting between them. The CDR3 covers 12 residues. Looked up from germline, CDR1 is SGHAT and CDR2 is FQNNGV. The CDR3 sequence: CASSLSVTEAFF. CDR3 DNA: TGTGCCAGCAGCTTGTCGGTCACTGAAGCTTTCTTT.

This clone was recorded only once. The chain is built from TRBV14 and TRBJ1-4; D is unclear. V was pared by 0 bases and J by 15 bases, with 14 bases between. The CDR3 is made up of 13 amino acids. Germline CDR1 and CDR2: SGHDN and FVKESK. CDR3 in DNA: TGTGCCAGCAGCCAAGATCTGCGGGGTACGGTGTTTTTT. As protein: CASSQDLRGTVFF.

The rearrangement uses TRBV30 and TRBJ2-5; D call uncertain. In germline, CDR1 is GTSNPN, CDR2 SVGIG (reference sequence). V was shortened by 3 bases and J by 9 bases, with 14 bases between the two germline ends. CDR3 length: 12 amino acids. The DNA for the CDR3 is TGTGCCTGGAGCCCCCTTCCTAACGCCCAGTACTTC. Translated: CAWSPLPNAQYF.

The gene calls are TRBV2 and TRBJ1-3; a weak D match, TRBD1 (6 bases). With 6 bases removed from V and 3 bases from J, the gap between germline ends came to 12 bases. Germline V gives CDR1 SNHLY, CDR2 FYNNEI. The CDR3 has 14 residues. The CDR3 DNA reads as TGTGCCAGCAGAATCAGGGGTAATGGAAACACCATATATTTT. Translated, it gives CASRIRGNGNTIYF.

The V gene is TRBV4-2, the J gene TRBJ1-1; D not resolved. Germline CDR1 reads LGHNA; CDR2 reads YNFKEQ. V was cut by 4 bases and J by 2 bases, with 14 bases left in between. This CDR3 region has 15 residues. CDR3 amino acids: CASSPLGTANTEAFF. The CDR3 nucleotides are TGTGCCAGCAGCCCGTTAGGTACAGCCAACACTGAAGCTTTCTTT.